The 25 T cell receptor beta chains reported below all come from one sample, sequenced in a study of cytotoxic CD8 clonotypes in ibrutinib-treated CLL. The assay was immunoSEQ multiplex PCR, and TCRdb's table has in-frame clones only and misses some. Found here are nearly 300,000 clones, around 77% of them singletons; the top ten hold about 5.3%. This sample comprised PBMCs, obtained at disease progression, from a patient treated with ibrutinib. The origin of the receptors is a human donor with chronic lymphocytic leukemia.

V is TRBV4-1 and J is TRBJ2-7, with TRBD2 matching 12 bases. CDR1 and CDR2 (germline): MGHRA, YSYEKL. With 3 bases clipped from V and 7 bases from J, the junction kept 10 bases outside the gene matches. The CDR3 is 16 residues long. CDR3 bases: TGCGCCAGCAGCCAGGACCTAGCGGGAGGGAGGGGGGAGCAGTACTTC. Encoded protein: CASSQDLAGGRGEQYF.

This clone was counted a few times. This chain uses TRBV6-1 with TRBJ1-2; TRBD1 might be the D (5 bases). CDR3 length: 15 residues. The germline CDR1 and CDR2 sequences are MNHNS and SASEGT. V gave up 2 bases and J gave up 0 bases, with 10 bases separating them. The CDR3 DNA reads TGTGCCAGCAGTGAATGGGTGGGGGCTAACTATGGCTACACCTTC. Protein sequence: CASSEWVGANYGYTF.

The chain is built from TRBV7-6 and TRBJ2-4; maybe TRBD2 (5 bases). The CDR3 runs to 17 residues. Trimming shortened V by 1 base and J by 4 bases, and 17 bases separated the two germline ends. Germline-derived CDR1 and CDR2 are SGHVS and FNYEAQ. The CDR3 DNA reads TGTGCCAGCAGCTTAGTTCCGAGCGGTGCGGAGAAAAACATTCAGTACTTC. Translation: CASSLVPSGAEKNIQYF.

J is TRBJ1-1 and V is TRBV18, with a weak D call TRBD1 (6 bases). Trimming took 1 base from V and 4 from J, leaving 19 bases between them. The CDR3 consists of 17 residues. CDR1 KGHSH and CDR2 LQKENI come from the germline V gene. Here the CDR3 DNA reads TGTGCCAGCTCACCACGAGGTGGGCAGGGGCTGGGCACTGAAGCTTTCTTT. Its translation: CASSPRGGQGLGTEAFF. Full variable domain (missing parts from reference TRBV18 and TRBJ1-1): NAGVMQNPRHLVRRRGQEARLRCSPMKGHSHVYWYRQLPEEGLKFMVYLQKENIIDESGMPKERFSAEFPKEGPSILRIQQVVRGDSAAYFCASSPRGGQGLGTEAFFGQGTRLTVV.

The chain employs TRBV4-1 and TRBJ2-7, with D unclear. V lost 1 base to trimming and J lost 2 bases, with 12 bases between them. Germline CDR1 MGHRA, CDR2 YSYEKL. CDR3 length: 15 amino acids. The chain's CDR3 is CASSQGWGTTYEQYF. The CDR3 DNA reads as TGCGCCAGCAGCCAAGGGTGGGGAACCACCTACGAGCAGTACTTC.

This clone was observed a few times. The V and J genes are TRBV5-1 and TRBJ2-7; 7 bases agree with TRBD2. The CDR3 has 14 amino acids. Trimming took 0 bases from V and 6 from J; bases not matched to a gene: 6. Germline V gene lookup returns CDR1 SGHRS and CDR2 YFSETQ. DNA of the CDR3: TGCGCCAGCAGCTTGGGGTCCCCGGGAGGCGAGCAGTACTTC. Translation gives CASSLGSPGGEQYF.

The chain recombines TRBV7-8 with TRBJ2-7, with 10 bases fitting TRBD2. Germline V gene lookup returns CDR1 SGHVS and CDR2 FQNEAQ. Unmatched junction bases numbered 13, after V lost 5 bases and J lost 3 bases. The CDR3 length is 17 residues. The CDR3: CASSPPLAGYYFYEQYF. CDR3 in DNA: TGTGCCAGCAGCCCCCCACTAGCGGGGTACTATTTCTACGAGCAGTACTTC. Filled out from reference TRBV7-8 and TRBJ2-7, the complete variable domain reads GAGVSQSPRYKVAKRGQDVALRCDPISGHVSLFWYQQALGQGPEFLTYFQNEAQLDKSGLPSDRFFAERPEGSVSTLKIQRTQQEDSAVYLCASSPPLAGYYFYEQYFGPGTRLTVT.

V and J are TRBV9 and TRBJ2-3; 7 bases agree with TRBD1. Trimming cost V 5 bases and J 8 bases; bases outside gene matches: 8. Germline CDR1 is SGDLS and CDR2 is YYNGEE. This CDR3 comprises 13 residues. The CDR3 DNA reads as TGTGCCAGCAGAGGGGGCCTAGAAGTTACGCAGTATTTT. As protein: CASRGGLEVTQYF.

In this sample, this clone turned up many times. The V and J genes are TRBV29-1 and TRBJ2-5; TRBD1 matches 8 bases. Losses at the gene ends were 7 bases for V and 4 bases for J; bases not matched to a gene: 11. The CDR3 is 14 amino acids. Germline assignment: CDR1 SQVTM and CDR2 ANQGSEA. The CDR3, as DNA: TGCAGCGCTCAGGGGGGACAGGTGGCAGAGACCCAGTACTTC. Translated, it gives CSAQGGQVAETQYF. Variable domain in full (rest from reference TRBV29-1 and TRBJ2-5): SAVISQKPSRDICQRGTSLTIQCQVDSQVTMMFWYRQQPGQSLTLIATANQGSEATYESGFVIDKFPISRPNLTFSTLTVSNMSPEDSSIYLCSAQGGQVAETQYFGPGTRLLVL.

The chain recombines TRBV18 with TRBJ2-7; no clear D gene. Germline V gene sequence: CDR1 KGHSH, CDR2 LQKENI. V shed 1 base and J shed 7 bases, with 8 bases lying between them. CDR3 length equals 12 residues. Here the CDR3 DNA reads TGTGCCAGCTCACCACTCCAAGGTGAGCAGTACTTC. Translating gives CASSPLQGEQYF.

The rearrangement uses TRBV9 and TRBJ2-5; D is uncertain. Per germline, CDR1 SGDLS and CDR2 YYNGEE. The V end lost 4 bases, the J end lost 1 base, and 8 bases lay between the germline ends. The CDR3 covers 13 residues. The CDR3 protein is CASSTGLQETQYF. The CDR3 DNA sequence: TGTGCCAGCAGCACGGGCCTCCAAGAGACCCAGTACTTC.

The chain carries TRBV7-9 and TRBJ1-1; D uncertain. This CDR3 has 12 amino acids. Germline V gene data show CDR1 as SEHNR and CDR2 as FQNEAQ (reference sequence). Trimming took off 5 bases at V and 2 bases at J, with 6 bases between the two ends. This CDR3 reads CASSATNTEAFF. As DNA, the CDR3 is TGTGCCAGCAGCGCCACTAACACTGAAGCTTTCTTT.

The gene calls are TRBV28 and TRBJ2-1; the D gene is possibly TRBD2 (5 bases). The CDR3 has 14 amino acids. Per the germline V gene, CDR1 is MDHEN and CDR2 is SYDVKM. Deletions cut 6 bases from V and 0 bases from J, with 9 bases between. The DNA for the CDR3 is TGTGCCAGCAGGGCTAGCCTCTCCTACAATGAGCAGTTCTTC. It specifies CASRASLSYNEQFF.

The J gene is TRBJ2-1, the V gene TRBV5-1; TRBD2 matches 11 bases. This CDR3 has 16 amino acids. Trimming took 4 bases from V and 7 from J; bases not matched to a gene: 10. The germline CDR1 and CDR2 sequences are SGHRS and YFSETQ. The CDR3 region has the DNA TGCGCCAGCAGCCCCCCCTCTAGCGGGAGGTATAATGAGCAGTTCTTC. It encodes CASSPPSSGRYNEQFF.

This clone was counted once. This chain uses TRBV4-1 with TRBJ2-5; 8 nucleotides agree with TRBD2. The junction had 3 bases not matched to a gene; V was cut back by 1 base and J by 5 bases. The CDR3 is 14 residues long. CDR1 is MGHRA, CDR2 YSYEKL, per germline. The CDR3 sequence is CASSQAGGGETQYF. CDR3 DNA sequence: TGCGCCAGCAGCCAAGCGGGAGGGGGGGAGACCCAGTACTTC.

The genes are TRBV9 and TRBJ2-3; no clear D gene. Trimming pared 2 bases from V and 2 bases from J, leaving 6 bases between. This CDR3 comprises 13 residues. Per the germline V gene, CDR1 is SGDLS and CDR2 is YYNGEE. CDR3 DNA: TGTGCCAGCAGCGTTCGAACCACAGATACGCAGTATTTT. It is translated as CASSVRTTDTQYF.

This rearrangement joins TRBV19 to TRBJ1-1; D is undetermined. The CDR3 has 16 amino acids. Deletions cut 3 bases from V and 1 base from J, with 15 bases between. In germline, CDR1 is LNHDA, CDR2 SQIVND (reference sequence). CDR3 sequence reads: CASSIWATRQNTEAFF. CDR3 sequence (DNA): TGTGCCAGTAGTATCTGGGCGACAAGGCAGAACACTGAAGCTTTCTTT.

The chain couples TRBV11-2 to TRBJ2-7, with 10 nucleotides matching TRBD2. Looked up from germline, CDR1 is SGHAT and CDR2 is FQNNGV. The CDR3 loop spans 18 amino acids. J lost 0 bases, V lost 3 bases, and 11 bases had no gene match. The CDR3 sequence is CASSLVQWGTSVSYEQYF. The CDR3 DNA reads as TGTGCCAGCAGCTTGGTCCAGTGGGGGACTAGCGTCTCCTACGAGCAGTACTTC.

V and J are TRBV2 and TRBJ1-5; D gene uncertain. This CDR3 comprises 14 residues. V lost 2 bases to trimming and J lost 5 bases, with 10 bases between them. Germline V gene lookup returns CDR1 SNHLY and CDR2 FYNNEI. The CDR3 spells CASSERGGDQPQHF. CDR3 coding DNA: TGTGCCAGCAGTGAACGGGGAGGAGATCAGCCCCAGCATTTT.

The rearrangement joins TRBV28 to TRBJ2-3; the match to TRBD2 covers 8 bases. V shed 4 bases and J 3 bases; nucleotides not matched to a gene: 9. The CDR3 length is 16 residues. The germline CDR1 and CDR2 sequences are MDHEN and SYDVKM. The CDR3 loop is CASSSPTSVVTDTQYF. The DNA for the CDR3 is TGTGCCAGCAGTTCGCCGACTAGCGTAGTGACAGATACGCAGTATTTT.

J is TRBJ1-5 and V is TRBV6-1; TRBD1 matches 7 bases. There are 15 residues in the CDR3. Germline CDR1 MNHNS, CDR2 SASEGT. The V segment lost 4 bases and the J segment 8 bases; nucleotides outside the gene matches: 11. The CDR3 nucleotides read TGTGCCAGCAGTGCTGCCGACAGGGCCGGGGAGCCCCAGCATTTT. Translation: CASSAADRAGEPQHF.

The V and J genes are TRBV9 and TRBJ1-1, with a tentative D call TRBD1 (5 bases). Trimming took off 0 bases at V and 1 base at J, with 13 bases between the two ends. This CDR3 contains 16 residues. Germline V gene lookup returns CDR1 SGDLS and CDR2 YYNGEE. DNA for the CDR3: TGTGCCAGCAGCGTAGGGCAGGGACCGGAGAACACTGAAGCTTTCTTT. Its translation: CASSVGQGPENTEAFF.

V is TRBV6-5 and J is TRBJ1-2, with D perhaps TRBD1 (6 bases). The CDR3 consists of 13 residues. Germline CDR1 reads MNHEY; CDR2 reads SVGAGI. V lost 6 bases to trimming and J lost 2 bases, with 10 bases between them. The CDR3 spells CASSPDRNYGYTF. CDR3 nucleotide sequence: TGTGCCAGCAGCCCCGACAGGAACTATGGCTACACCTTC.

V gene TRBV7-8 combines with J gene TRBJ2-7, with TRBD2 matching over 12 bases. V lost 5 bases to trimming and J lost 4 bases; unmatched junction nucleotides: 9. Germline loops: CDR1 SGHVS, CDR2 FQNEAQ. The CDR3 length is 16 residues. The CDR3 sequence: CASSTRSSGGAYEQYF. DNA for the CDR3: TGTGCCAGCAGCACCCGGTCTAGCGGGGGGGCATACGAGCAGTACTTC.

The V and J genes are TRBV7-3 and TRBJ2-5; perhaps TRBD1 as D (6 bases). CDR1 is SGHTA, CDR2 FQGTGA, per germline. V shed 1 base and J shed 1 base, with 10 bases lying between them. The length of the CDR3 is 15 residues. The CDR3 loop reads CASSLNSGAQETQYF. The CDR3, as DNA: TGTGCCAGCAGCTTAAATTCAGGGGCCCAAGAGACCCAGTACTTC.